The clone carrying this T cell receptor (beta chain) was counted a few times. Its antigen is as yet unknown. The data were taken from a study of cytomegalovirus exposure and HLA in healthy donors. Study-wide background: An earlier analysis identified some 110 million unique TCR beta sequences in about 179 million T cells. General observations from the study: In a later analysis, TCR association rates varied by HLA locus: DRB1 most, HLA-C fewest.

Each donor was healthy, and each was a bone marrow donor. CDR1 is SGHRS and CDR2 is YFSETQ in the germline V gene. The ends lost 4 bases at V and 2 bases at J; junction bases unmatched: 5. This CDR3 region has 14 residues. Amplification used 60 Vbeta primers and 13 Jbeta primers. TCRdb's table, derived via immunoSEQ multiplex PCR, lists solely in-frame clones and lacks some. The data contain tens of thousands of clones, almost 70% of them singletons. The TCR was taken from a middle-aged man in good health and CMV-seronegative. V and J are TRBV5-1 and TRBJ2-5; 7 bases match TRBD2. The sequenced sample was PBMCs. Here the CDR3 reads CASSPPGGQETQYF. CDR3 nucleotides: TGCGCCAGCAGCCCCCCGGGGGGACAAGAGACCCAGTACTTC. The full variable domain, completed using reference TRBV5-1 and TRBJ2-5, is KAGVTQTPRYLIKTRGQQVTLSCSPISGHRSVSWYQQTPGQGLQFLFEYFSETQRNKGNFPGRFSGRQFSNSRSEMNVSTLELGDSALYLCASSPPGGQETQYFGPGTRLLVL.